The 4 T cell receptor beta chains below come from one sample, sequenced in a study of OX40 agonist ivuxolimab in advanced cancers. Data came from immunoSEQ multiplex PCR; TCRdb stores just in-frame clones and leaves some out. The repertoire holds 75,000 to 100,000 clones, with more than 75% as singletons. The sample in question was CD4+ or CD8+ T cells sorted from blood, obtained in a trial of the OX40 agonist ivuxolimab. The receptors here all came from an adult with an advanced solid tumor such as melanoma, head and neck, liver or kidney cancer.

The chain employs TRBV28 and TRBJ2-2; a possible D gene is TRBD1 (6 bases). The length of the CDR3 is 14 residues. With 8 bases removed from V and 0 bases from J, the gap between germline ends came to 10 bases. CDR1 and CDR2 (germline): MDHEN, SYDVKM. The CDR3 protein is CASWDTANTGELFF. In nucleotides, the CDR3 is TGTGCCAGCTGGGACACCGCGAACACCGGGGAGCTGTTTTTT.

This rearrangement joins TRBV12-5 to TRBJ1-1; D is uncertain. V lost 6 bases and J lost 6, with 14 bases in between. Germline-derived CDR1 and CDR2 are LGHNT and FRNRAP. The CDR3 has 13 amino acids. In nucleotides, the CDR3 is TGTGCTAGTGGATCTCTCGTAGGCTCTGAAGCTTTCTTT. Residues: CASGSLVGSEAFF.

The rearrangement links TRBV6-1 to TRBJ2-7; 7 nucleotides match TRBD2. The CDR3 extends over 17 amino acids. The trim removed 2 bases at V and 2 bases at J, leaving 12 bases unmatched. CDR1 is MNHNS, CDR2 SASEGT, per germline. CDR3 region: CASSEFVGRGEPYEQYF. As DNA, the CDR3 is TGTGCCAGCAGTGAATTTGTGGGACGGGGGGAACCCTACGAGCAGTACTTC.

The V call is TRBV7-8, the J call TRBJ1-3, with D possibly TRBD1 on 5 matching bases. The CDR3 has 16 amino acids. CDR1 is SGHVS and CDR2 is FQNEAQ in the germline V gene. Trimming cost V 3 bases and J 0 bases, with 12 bases left between them. This CDR3 is CASSFGGTGSGNTIYF. The CDR3 DNA sequence: TGTGCCAGCAGCTTTGGCGGGACGGGCTCTGGAAACACCATATATTTT.